The 6 T cell receptor beta chains reported below all come from one sample, sequenced in a study of T cell responses to AZD1222 COVID-19 vaccine (dated by TCRdb to about 2021). In the paper's terms, the time point label means: about 28 days (+/-7) after the second vaccine dose. Library construction relied on the immunoSEQ multiplex PCR assay. In its TCRdb copy, this immuneACCESS table keeps in-frame sequences only and misses some clones. Where compared with another copy, unresolved V genes explain less than half of these, and the others have no known cause. In all, the sample holds tens of thousands of clones, and about 89% of those were seen once. Of the sample, about 28% falls within the top ten clones. The sequences come from peripheral blood, collected 28 days after the second AZD1222 dose. The receptors originated from an adult who received the AZD1222 COVID-19 vaccine.

This chain connects TRBV5-1 to TRBJ1-4, with TRBD1 matching 8 bases. The CDR3 spans 15 residues. Germline V lookup: CDR1 SGHRS, CDR2 YFSETQ. Trimming cost V 0 bases and J 7 bases; bases outside gene matches: 5. The CDR3 sequence: CASSLGTGRSEKLFF. CDR3 bases: TGCGCCAGCAGCTTGGGGACAGGGAGAAGTGAAAAACTGTTTTTT.

This chain links TRBV9 with TRBJ2-3; TRBD2 agrees at 13 bases. The CDR3 has 18 residues. Germline lookup yields CDR1 SGDLS and CDR2 YYNGEE. After removal of 0 bases from V and 0 bases from J, the junction contained 4 bases not matched to a gene. The CDR3: CASSVELAGGTSTDTQYF. The CDR3 DNA follows: TGTGCCAGCAGCGTAGAACTAGCGGGAGGGACTAGCACAGATACGCAGTATTTT.

V usage is TRBV6-5 and J usage is TRBJ1-1, with a weak D call TRBD1 (5 bases). This CDR3 comprises 12 residues. From germline, CDR1 is MNHEY and CDR2 SVGAGI. V lost 8 bases and J 2 bases, leaving 9 bases between the germline ends. CDR3 in DNA: TGTGCCAGCGCACAGGCCAACACTGAAGCTTTCTTT. This translates into CASAQANTEAFF.

The V and J genes are TRBV5-1 and TRBJ1-4, with 9 bases that match TRBD1. The ends lost 3 bases at V and 7 bases at J; junction bases unmatched: 4. The CDR3 consists of 14 residues. Germline values: CDR1 SGHRS, CDR2 YFSETQ. CDR3 protein: CASSSAGQGEKLFF. CDR3 sequence (DNA): TGCGCCAGCAGCTCTGCGGGACAGGGTGAAAAACTGTTTTTT.

This chain connects TRBV14 to TRBJ1-6; 7 bases line up with TRBD1. J lost 7 bases, V lost 0 bases, and 6 bases had no gene match. The CDR3 extends over 16 amino acids. CDR1 is SGHDN and CDR2 is FVKESK in the germline V gene. CDR3 region: CASSQDLTGPNSPLHF. The DNA of the CDR3 is TGTGCCAGCAGCCAAGACTTGACAGGGCCGAATTCACCCCTCCACTTT.

This clone was counted a few times. The chain links TRBV19 to TRBJ2-1; 8 bases match TRBD2. The germline CDR1 and CDR2 sequences are LNHDA and SQIVND (reference sequence). The V and J ends lost 6 bases and 6 bases, in that order; junction bases with no gene match: 13. The CDR3 extends over 16 amino acids. In nucleotides, the CDR3 is TGTGCCAGTAGACAAGAAGGGCTAGCGGGTATCAATGAGCAGTTCTTC. Its protein product is CASRQEGLAGINEQFF. Using reference TRBV19 and TRBJ2-1 for the parts outside the CDR3, the full variable domain is DGGITQSPKYLFRKEGQNVTLSCEQNLNHDAMYWYRQDPGQGLRLIYYSQIVNDFQKGDIAEGYSVSREKKESFPLTVTSAQKNPTAFYLCASRQEGLAGINEQFFGPGTRLTVL.